What follows are 10 T cell receptor beta chains derived from one specimen sequenced in a study of T cell responses to AZD1222 COVID-19 vaccine. Sequencing used immunoSEQ multiplex PCR; TCRdb keeps in-frame clones, though not all of them. Of about 85,000 clones in the sample, 80% to 90% were seen once. This specimen consisted of peripheral blood, obtained on day 0 of AZD1222 vaccination. These receptors all stem from an adult in good health.

The chain joins TRBV18 to TRBJ2-1; D not resolved. The germline V and J ends were trimmed by 0 bases and 3 bases, with 12 bases remaining between them. Germline V lookup: CDR1 KGHSH, CDR2 LQKENI. The CDR3 is 16 residues long. The CDR3 is CASSPPSGSFYNEQFF. The CDR3 DNA reads TGTGCCAGCTCACCACCTTCCGGATCTTTCTACAATGAGCAGTTCTTC. Drawing the rest from reference TRBV18 and TRBJ2-1, the complete variable domain is NAGVMQNPRHLVRRRGQEARLRCSPMKGHSHVYWYRQLPEEGLKFMVYLQKENIIDESGMPKERFSAEFPKEGPSILRIQQVVRGDSAAYFCASSPPSGSFYNEQFFGPGTRLTVL.

This rearrangement joins TRBV24-1 to TRBJ2-1; 8 bases are shared with TRBD1. The CDR3 has 16 amino acids. With V trimmed by 6 bases and J by 5 bases, 11 bases remained unmatched. The germline CDR1 and CDR2 sequences are KGHDR and SFDVKD. CDR3 sequence (DNA): TGTGCCACCAGTAGTCCCTTCAGGACAGGGAACAATGAGCAGTTCTTC. This gives the protein CATSSPFRTGNNEQFF.

V is TRBV30 and J is TRBJ1-6, with TRBD1 as a possible D gene (5 bases). With 5 bases removed from V and 9 bases from J, the gap between germline ends came to 14 bases. The V gene's germline CDR1 is GTSNPN and CDR2 SVGIG (reference sequence). This CDR3 spans 13 amino acids. In DNA, the CDR3 is TGTGCCTGGGGGGCGACACTGGGTTCACCCCTCCACTTT. Translated: CAWGATLGSPLHF.

V gene TRBV2 combines with J gene TRBJ2-3; a possible D gene is TRBD1 (6 bases). This CDR3 is built from 13 residues. Germline CDR1 SNHLY, CDR2 FYNNEI. The ends were cut back, 0 bases at V and 10 bases at J, with 11 bases in the middle. CDR3 in amino acids: CASSEAVRQAQYF. In nucleotides, the CDR3 is TGTGCCAGCAGTGAAGCCGTCAGACAGGCGCAGTATTTT.

The rearrangement joins TRBV10-2 to TRBJ1-2; D not certain. CDR3 length: 13 residues. CDR1 WSHSY and CDR2 SAAADI come from the germline V gene. The V end was cut by 3 bases, the J end by 8 bases, with 13 bases between. The CDR3 loop is CASSEIRVGGYTF. In DNA form, the CDR3 reads TGCGCCAGCAGTGAAATAAGGGTAGGGGGCTACACCTTC.

The chain joins TRBV11-3 to TRBJ2-7; 8 bases are shared with TRBD2. The trim removed 4 bases at V and 5 bases at J, leaving 13 bases unmatched. The CDR3 consists of 16 residues. Germline CDR1 and CDR2: SGHNT and YENEEA. The CDR3 DNA is TGTGCCAGCAGCTCAAGCGGGAGCTTTACGGAGAACGAGCAGTACTTC. Translating it yields CASSSSGSFTENEQYF.

This chain connects TRBV5-1 to TRBJ1-5; D is uncertain. Trimming cost V 1 base and J 0 bases, with 8 bases left between them. This CDR3 has 15 amino acids. Germline V lookup: CDR1 SGHRS, CDR2 YFSETQ. CDR3 DNA sequence: TGCGCCAGCAGCTTGTTGGGGTATAGCAATCAGCCCCAGCATTTT. Translation gives CASSLLGYSNQPQHF.

This sequence joins TRBV11-3 and TRBJ2-7; TRBD1 might be the D (6 bases). CDR1 is SGHNT, CDR2 YENEEA, per germline. The V end lost 7 bases, the J end lost 0 bases, and 13 bases lay between the germline ends. CDR3 size: 14 residues. CDR3 in amino acids: CASTITGLSYEQYF. CDR3 sequence (DNA): TGTGCCAGCACCATTACAGGGCTCTCCTACGAGCAGTACTTC.

The V call is TRBV19, the J call TRBJ1-6, with D uncertain. CDR1 is LNHDA and CDR2 is SQIVND in the germline V gene (reference sequence). V shed 11 bases and J shed 13 bases, with 21 bases lying between them. The CDR3 has 13 amino acids. In nucleotides, the CDR3 is TGTGCCTCTCCATTTCAGACGATGGCGCCCCTCCACTTT. This gives the protein CASPFQTMAPLHF. Combining the CDR3 with reference TRBV19 and TRBJ1-6 gives the whole variable domain DGGITQSPKYLFRKEGQNVTLSCEQNLNHDAMYWYRQDPGQGLRLIYYSQIVNDFQKGDIAEGYSVSREKKESFPLTVTSAQKNPTAFYLCASPFQTMAPLHFGNGTRLTVT.

This clone occurred once. The chain links TRBV28 to TRBJ2-7, with TRBD1 matching over 7 bases. Germline CDR1 is MDHEN and CDR2 is SYDVKM. The CDR3 covers 19 residues. The junction had 19 bases not matched to a gene; V was cut back by 3 bases and J by 2 bases. In DNA form, the CDR3 reads TGTGCCAGCAGTTTCAGTGAGGGGGCGCCGGGTCCGTTCCCCTACGAGCAGTACTTC. This sequence encodes CASSFSEGAPGPFPYEQYF.